This entry lists 27 T cell receptor beta chains sequenced from one sample in a study of cytomegalovirus exposure and HLA in healthy donors. 13 Jbeta primers and 60 Vbeta primers were used for the PCR. Produced via immunoSEQ multiplex PCR; TCRdb's table is partial and in-frame only. This sample has approximately 130,000 clones; around 84% occur once, and the top ten carry approximately 2.5%. Sequenced input: PBMCs. The receptors were gathered from a man in his fifties in good health and CMV-seronegative.

This chain joins TRBV7-3 and TRBJ2-2; D possibly corresponds to TRBD1 (6 bases). The germline V gene has CDR1 SGHTA and CDR2 FQGTGA. V was trimmed by 5 bases and J by 2 bases, leaving 9 bases between them. This CDR3 has 14 amino acids. Written as DNA, the CDR3 is TGTGCCAGCAGCGCACAGGGTAACACCGGGGAGCTGTTTTTT. This gives the protein CASSAQGNTGELFF.

The chain recombines TRBV9 with TRBJ2-7, with TRBD2 matching 7 bases. The CDR3 runs 13 residues. Germline CDR1 reads SGDLS; CDR2 reads YYNGEE. The junction had 1 base not matched to a gene; V was cut back by 3 bases and J by 1 base. The CDR3 loop reads CASSAGLSYEQYF. The CDR3 region has the DNA TGTGCCAGCAGCGCGGGACTATCCTACGAGCAGTACTTC.

The rearrangement uses TRBV6-1 and TRBJ2-1, with 9 bases lining up with TRBD1. There are 15 residues in the CDR3. Germline assignment: CDR1 MNHNS and CDR2 SASEGT. V dropped 0 bases and J dropped 7; count of bases not matched to a gene: 4. The CDR3 spells CASSEAATGGNEQFF. Written as DNA, the CDR3 is TGTGCCAGCAGTGAAGCGGCGACAGGGGGGAATGAGCAGTTCTTC.

This chain uses TRBV9 with TRBJ2-7; the match to TRBD1 covers 12 bases. The CDR3 sequence is 18 residues long. With V trimmed by 2 bases and J by 7 bases, 16 bases remained unmatched. CDR1 and CDR2 (germline): SGDLS, YYNGEE. The CDR3 nucleotides read TGTGCCAGCAGCGTTGGACACGGGCTGGGACAGGGGGCAAAAGAGCAGTACTTC. It encodes CASSVGHGLGQGAKEQYF.

The chain combines TRBV15 with TRBJ1-1; TRBD1 might be the D (6 bases). CDR1 and CDR2 (germline): LNHNV, YYDKDF (reference sequence). The V gene lost 0 bases and the J gene lost 5 bases, with 16 bases spanning the gap. This CDR3 has 16 amino acids. The CDR3 spells CATSRDYVEGGTEAFF. The CDR3 DNA sequence: TGTGCCACCAGCAGAGATTATGTTGAGGGGGGGACTGAAGCTTTCTTT. Based on the CDR3 plus reference TRBV15 and TRBJ1-1, the full variable domain is DAMVIQNPRYQVTQFGKPVTLSCSQTLNHNVMYWYQQKSSQAPKLLFHYYDKDFNNEADTPDNFQSRRPNTSFCFLDIRSPGLGDTAMYLCATSRDYVEGGTEAFFGQGTRLTVV.

The V call is TRBV2, the J call TRBJ1-6, with 7 bases aligning to TRBD1. The V gene end was trimmed by 0 bases and the J gene end by 6 bases; junction bases not matched to a gene: 2. The germline V gene has CDR1 SNHLY and CDR2 FYNNEI. The CDR3 is made up of 15 amino acids. For the CDR3, the DNA is TGTGCCAGCAGTGAAGCCGGGACAGCTAATTCACCCCTCCACTTT. This codes for CASSEAGTANSPLHF.

The genes are TRBV7-2 and TRBJ2-7; the D gene is possibly TRBD2 (6 bases). This CDR3 has 15 amino acids. The germline V gene has CDR1 SGHTA and CDR2 FQGNSA. Trimming took off 0 bases at V and 2 bases at J, with 11 bases between the two ends. The CDR3 nucleotides are TGTGCCAGCAGCTTAGCTGCGGGGACCACCTACGAGCAGTACTTC. The encoded protein is CASSLAAGTTYEQYF. The variable domain in full, with the rest retrieved from reference TRBV7-2 and TRBJ2-7, is GAGVSQSPSNKVTEKGKDVELRCDPISGHTALYWYRQSLGQGLEFLIYFQGNSAPDKSGLPSDRFSAERTGGSVSTLTIQRTQQEDSAVYLCASSLAAGTTYEQYFGPGTRLTVT.

This chain uses TRBV25-1 with TRBJ2-7; TRBD1 is a possible D gene (6 bases). The V gene's germline CDR1 is MGHDK and CDR2 SYGVNS. V was shortened by 6 bases and J by 4 bases, with 16 bases between the two germline ends. This CDR3 spans 14 amino acids. The CDR3 nucleotides are TGTGCCAGCAGACCCACCGGGACACCTTACGAGCAGTACTTC. Translation: CASRPTGTPYEQYF.

V gene TRBV11-1 combines with J gene TRBJ2-3; 12 bases fit TRBD1. The V segment lost 6 bases and the J segment 0 bases; nucleotides outside the gene matches: 7. The CDR3 sequence is 17 residues long. In germline, CDR1 is SGHAT, CDR2 FQDESV (reference sequence). The DNA for the CDR3 is TGTGCCAGCAGTTCGGGACAGGGGGCATTAAGCACAGATACGCAGTATTTT. This sequence encodes CASSSGQGALSTDTQYF.

The V and J genes are TRBV30 and TRBJ2-7, with D uncertain. Trimming cost V 0 bases and J 6 bases, with 9 bases left between them. This CDR3 is 12 amino acids long. CDR1 and CDR2 from the germline V gene are GTSNPN and SVGIG (reference sequence). The chain's CDR3 is CAWSVQVSEQYF. CDR3 DNA sequence: TGTGCCTGGAGTGTACAAGTATCCGAGCAGTACTTC.

The chain combines TRBV6-1 with TRBJ1-2; D unclear. This CDR3 contains 13 residues. The V gene lost 6 bases and the J gene lost 3 bases, with 11 bases spanning the gap. In germline, CDR1 is MNHNS, CDR2 SASEGT. CDR3 DNA sequence: TGTGCCAGCAGGTCCCTCCGTGACTATGGCTACACCTTC. Encoded protein: CASRSLRDYGYTF.

J is TRBJ2-7 and V is TRBV5-6, with a weak D call TRBD1 (5 bases). This CDR3 is 12 amino acids long. Germline values: CDR1 SGHDT, CDR2 YYEEEE. Trimming removed 4 bases at V and 1 base at J, with 6 bases between. The CDR3 nucleotides are TGTGCCAGCAGCCCAGGGTCCTACGAGCAGTACTTC. Protein product: CASSPGSYEQYF.

The chain is built from TRBV25-1 and TRBJ2-5, with D perhaps matching TRBD2 (7 bases). V was cut by 6 bases and J by 5 bases, with 16 bases left in between. The germline V gene has CDR1 MGHDK and CDR2 SYGVNS. The CDR3 is 14 residues long. The CDR3 region is CASRDGGAWETQYF. CDR3 sequence (DNA): TGTGCCAGCAGGGATGGGGGGGCGTGGGAGACCCAGTACTTC. Combining the CDR3 with reference TRBV25-1 and TRBJ2-5 gives the whole variable domain EADIYQTPRYLVIGTGKKITLECSQTMGHDKMYWYQQDPGMELHLIHYSYGVNSTEKGDLSSESTVSRIRTEHFPLTLESARPSHTSQYLCASRDGGAWETQYFGPGTRLLVL.

V gene TRBV11-2 combines with J gene TRBJ1-5, with 9 bases fitting TRBD1. The ends lost 5 bases at V and 6 bases at J; junction bases unmatched: 5. In germline, CDR1 is SGHAT, CDR2 FQNNGV. This CDR3 is built from 14 residues. CDR3 sequence: CASSATGGGQPQHF. CDR3 DNA sequence: TGTGCCAGCAGCGCGACAGGGGGAGGTCAGCCCCAGCATTTT.

V is TRBV6-5 and J is TRBJ2-5; TRBD1 is a possible D gene (6 bases). The J call could be wrong; TRBJ2-7 is a better fit for the DNA end. The CDR3 is 13 amino acids. Germline CDR1 MNHEY, CDR2 SVGAGI. The CDR3 DNA follows: TGTGCCAGCAGTTCCCCAGGGGTACACGAGCAGTACTTC. It yields the protein CASSSPGVHEQYF.

The chain combines TRBV6-1 with TRBJ1-5, with 7 bases that match TRBD1. V was clipped by 7 bases and J by 3 bases; unmatched bases: 9. This CDR3 comprises 15 residues. Germline V gene lookup returns CDR1 MNHNS and CDR2 SASEGT. The CDR3 loop is CASIPDRANNQPQHF. The CDR3 region has the DNA TGTGCCAGCATCCCAGACAGGGCGAACAATCAGCCCCAGCATTTT.

The rearrangement links TRBV9 to TRBJ2-2, with TRBD2 matching 9 bases. There are 16 residues in the CDR3. From germline, CDR1 is SGDLS and CDR2 YYNGEE. With V trimmed by 0 bases and J by 4 bases, 4 bases remained unmatched. The CDR3 loop is CASSVEAGGPTGELFF. For the CDR3, the DNA is TGTGCCAGCAGCGTAGAGGCGGGGGGGCCCACCGGGGAGCTGTTTTTT.

The chain couples TRBV21-1 to TRBJ2-3; the table's D call, TRBD2, has no DNA check behind it. TRBV21-1 is flagged as a pseudogene. This CDR3 comprises 16 residues. The CDR3 DNA reads TGTGCCAGCAGCAAAGCAGGCGGGGGCCGCACAGATACGCAGTATTTT. It encodes CASSKAGGGRTDTQYF.

The chain uses TRBV30 and TRBJ2-3; tentatively, D is TRBD2 (7 bases). CDR3 length: 15 amino acids. Germline V gives CDR1 GTSNPN, CDR2 SVGIG (reference sequence). V shed 6 bases and J shed 3 bases, with 19 bases lying between them. The CDR3 here is CACHGRGAGTDTQYF. CDR3 DNA sequence: TGTGCCTGCCACGGACGGGGGGCGGGGACAGATACGCAGTATTTT.

This chain connects TRBV27 to TRBJ2-1, with 14 positions matching TRBD2. The V and J ends lost 6 bases and 5 bases, in that order; junction bases with no gene match: 6. Germline assignment: CDR1 MNHEY and CDR2 SMNVEV (reference sequence). This CDR3 spans 16 amino acids. The CDR3 coding sequence is TGTGCCAGCAGCCGATGGGGACTAGCGGGGGACAATGAGCAGTTCTTC. This encodes CASSRWGLAGDNEQFF.

This chain uses TRBV13 with TRBJ2-3, with 12 bases that match TRBD2. The CDR3 extends over 17 amino acids. Germline V CDR1 and CDR2: PRHDT, FYEKMQ (reference sequence). Trimming removed 5 bases from V and 5 bases from J; junction bases left unmatched: 11. The chain's CDR3 is CASSQRRASGGGDTQYF. CDR3 DNA: TGTGCCAGCAGCCAAAGAAGGGCTAGCGGGGGGGGAGATACGCAGTATTTT.

This clone was counted a few times. V gene TRBV4-2 combines with J gene TRBJ2-7; unclear D gene. The CDR3 loop spans 17 amino acids. The V end lost 0 bases, the J end lost 4 bases, and 19 bases lay between the germline ends. The germline V gene has CDR1 LGHNA and CDR2 YNFKEQ. The DNA of the CDR3 is TGTGCCAGCAGCCAAGATGTGTTCGGGTATAGCACGTACGAGCAGTACTTC. This codes for CASSQDVFGYSTYEQYF.

This chain links TRBV4-1 with TRBJ2-3; D gene uncertain. The germline V and J ends were trimmed by 1 base and 9 bases, with 11 bases remaining between them. The CDR3 sequence is 13 residues long. CDR1 MGHRA and CDR2 YSYEKL come from the germline V gene. The CDR3, as DNA: TGCGCCAGCAGCCAAGGACTCGCCCCAACGCAGTATTTT. It translates to CASSQGLAPTQYF.

The rearrangement uses TRBV4-2 and TRBJ1-1; D possibly corresponds to TRBD1 (5 bases). The germline gives CDR1 LGHNA, CDR2 YNFKEQ. The CDR3 consists of 14 residues. The V end lost 0 bases, the J end lost 5 bases, and 10 bases lay between the germline ends. The CDR3: CASSQDLEGTEAFF. The CDR3 bases are TGTGCCAGCAGCCAAGATTTGGAGGGGACTGAAGCTTTCTTT.

This clone occurred a few times. This chain uses TRBV4-1 with TRBJ1-2, with D unclear. The CDR3 sequence is 14 residues long. Trimming cost V 2 bases and J 4 bases, with 11 bases left between them. CDR1 is MGHRA and CDR2 is YSYEKL in the germline V gene. DNA for the CDR3: TGCGCCAGCAGCCAACCTGTGTGGCCCTATGGCTACACCTTC. Translated: CASSQPVWPYGYTF.

V gene TRBV9 combines with J gene TRBJ1-1; D is uncertain. Germline assignment: CDR1 SGDLS and CDR2 YYNGEE. The CDR3 runs 15 residues. Deletions cut 3 bases from V and 1 base from J, with 13 bases between. CDR3 DNA sequence: TGTGCCAGCAGCGCACTGCCACAGAAGAACACTGAAGCTTTCTTT. Amino acid sequence: CASSALPQKNTEAFF.

CDR3 nucleotides: TGTGCCACCAGCGGGGACAGGGGGGACACTGAAGCTTTCTTT. Residues: CATSGDRGDTEAFF. V is TRBV15 and J is TRBJ1-1; 11 bases fit TRBD1. The trim removed 5 bases at V and 3 bases at J, leaving 2 bases unmatched. CDR1 and CDR2 (germline): LNHNV, YYDKDF (reference sequence). The CDR3 sequence is 14 residues long.